The present entry profiles one TCR beta chain with its context. The entry originates in a study of blood T cell repertoires in COVID-19. Study information: Samples representing acute and convalescent COVID-19 were sourced from the United States, Italy and Spain. From T cells, B-cell-depleted T cells, or PBMCs came the material, which was cDNA or gDNA.

Authors' methods: It was from reference gene primer amplification that nucleated cell counts were estimated. Method: immunoSEQ multiplex PCR; TCRdb's copy keeps in-frame clones and lacks some. The DNA gave D and trimming, while V, J and clone size come from that table. Of more than 200,000 clones listed, approximately 86% are singletons. CDR3 length: 15 amino acids. Germline V gene sequence: CDR1 SGDLS, CDR2 YYNGEE. V shed 4 bases, J shed 9 bases, and the junction held 14 bases outside the gene matches. Patients from Seattle were sampled longitudinally, starting during active infection. The sequenced material came from peripheral blood. The sequence derives from a woman in her sixties or seventies with COVID-19, enrolled during active disease. The V gene is TRBV9, the J gene TRBJ1-1; 8 bases are a match to TRBD1. The CDR3: CASSPPAGTGGKAFF. CDR3 DNA sequence: TGTGCCAGCAGCCCTCCGGCCGGGACAGGAGGGAAAGCTTTCTTT.